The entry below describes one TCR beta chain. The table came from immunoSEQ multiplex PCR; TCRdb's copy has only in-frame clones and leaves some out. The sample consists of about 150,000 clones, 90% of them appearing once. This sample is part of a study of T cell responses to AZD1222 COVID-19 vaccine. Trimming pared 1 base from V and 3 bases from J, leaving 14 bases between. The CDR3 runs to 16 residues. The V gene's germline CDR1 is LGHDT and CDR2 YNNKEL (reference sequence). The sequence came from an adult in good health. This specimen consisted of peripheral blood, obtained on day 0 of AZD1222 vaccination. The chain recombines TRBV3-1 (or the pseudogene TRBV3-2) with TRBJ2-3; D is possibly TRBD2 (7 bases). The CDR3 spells CASSQGEGGLTDTQYF. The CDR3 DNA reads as TGTGCCAGCAGCCAAGGGGAGGGGGGCCTGACAGATACGCAGTATTTT.